These T cell receptor beta chains were read from a single sample in a study of identical twins. Each CDR3 protein gets one entry after TCRdb re-called the 5' RACE reads with MiXCR. The sample has 450,000 to 650,000 distinct CDR3 sequences, nearly 10% seen once. These data were likewise used in another study, on yellow fever vaccine responses in identical twins.

The sequenced sample was PBMCs. Receptors originate from a young woman in good health. Each CDR3 is given with its conserved first and last residue. Fields, in order: J gene, clone size, D gene, V gene, CDR3 protein, CDR3 DNA. D genes are given only for firm matches. Size tells how often a clone was seen (once, few, many) or the class of an expanded clone, and some rows leave it out.

J: TRBJ2-7
size: -
D: TRBD2
V: TRBV11-2
CDR3: CASSQLAGQAYEQYF
DNA: TGTGCCAGCAGCCAGTTAGCGGGTCAGGCCTACGAGCAGTACTTC

J: TRBJ1-4
size: many
D: TRBD1
V: TRBV7-9
CDR3: CASSWDRGGANEKLFF
DNA: TGTGCCAGCAGCTGGGACAGGGGAGGAGCGAATGAAAAACTGTTTTTT

J: TRBJ2-2
size: -
D: -
V: TRBV3-1
CDR3: CASSQVRPDNTGELFF
DNA: TGTGCCAGCAGCCAAGTTCGGCCAGACAACACCGGGGAGCTGTTTTTT

J: TRBJ2-1
size: -
D: TRBD2
V: TRBV6-5
CDR3: CASSYASGRSNEQFF
DNA: TGTGCCAGCAGTTACGCTAGCGGGAGGTCCAATGAGCAGTTCTTC

J: TRBJ2-1
size: -
D: -
V: TRBV20-1
CDR3: CSAIPGAPAGQFF
DNA: TGCAGTGCTATACCCGGGGCGCCCGCTGGGCAGTTCTTC

J: TRBJ2-3
size: -
D: TRBD2
V: TRBV11-2
CDR3: CASSPEFVAGGRADTQYF
DNA: TGTGCCAGCAGCCCCGAATTCGTGGCGGGGGGGCGGGCAGATACGCAGTATTTT

J: TRBJ1-1
size: many
D: -
V: TRBV29-1
CDR3: CSVGGLKGHTEAFF
DNA: TGCAGCGTTGGCGGCCTTAAGGGCCACACTGAAGCTTTCTTT

J: TRBJ2-7
size: many
D: TRBD1
V: TRBV29-1
CDR3: CSVEGATGATYEQYF
DNA: TGCAGCGTTGAAGGGGCGACAGGGGCTACCTACGAGCAGTACTTC

J: TRBJ2-7
size: -
D: -
V: TRBV28
CDR3: CASSLLWDTEPRQENYEQYF
DNA: TGTGCCAGCAGTTTGTTATGGGACACCGAACCCCGCCAAGAAAACTACGAGCAGTACTTC

J: TRBJ2-7
size: few
D: -
V: TRBV29-1
CDR3: CSVVVGEQYF
DNA: TGCAGCGTTGTAGTTGGCGAGCAGTACTTC

J: TRBJ2-2
size: -
D: -
V: TRBV11-2
CDR3: CASSPRVFGTGELFF
DNA: TGTGCCAGCAGCCCCAGGGTGTTTGGCACCGGGGAGCTGTTTTTT

J: TRBJ2-7
size: few
D: TRBD2
V: TRBV3-1
CDR3: CASSQATPGLADYEQYF
DNA: TGTGCCAGCAGCCAAGCGACCCCGGGACTAGCGGACTACGAGCAGTACTTC

J: TRBJ2-2
size: -
D: -
V: TRBV6-5
CDR3: CASSYGQGQVLTGELFF
DNA: TGTGCCAGCAGTTACGGTCAAGGGCAGGTTCTCACCGGGGAGCTGTTTTTT

J: TRBJ2-5
size: -
D: -
V: TRBV28
CDR3: CASSLWYETQYF
DNA: TGTGCCAGCAGTTTATGGTACGAGACCCAGTACTTC

J: TRBJ2-1
size: few
D: TRBD2
V: TRBV19
CDR3: CASSKSGSRVGREQFF
DNA: TGTGCCAGTAGTAAGAGCGGGAGCAGGGTAGGTCGGGAGCAGTTCTTC

J: TRBJ1-1
size: -
D: -
V: TRBV30
CDR3: CAWSGGTSMNTEAFF
DNA: TGTGCCTGGAGTGGAGGGACGAGCATGAACACTGAAGCTTTCTTT

J: TRBJ2-7
size: -
D: -
V: TRBV18
CDR3: CASSPMIADLYEQYF
DNA: TGTGCCAGCTCACCAATGATAGCGGATCTATACGAGCAGTACTTC

J: TRBJ2-3
size: many
D: -
V: TRBV7-9
CDR3: CASSSAGRFSDTQYF
DNA: TGTGCCAGCAGCTCAGCAGGAAGGTTTTCGGATACGCAGTATTTT

J: TRBJ1-1
size: -
D: -
V: TRBV29-1
CDR3: CSVARTEGAEAFF
DNA: TGCAGCGTTGCAAGGACAGAGGGGGCTGAAGCTTTCTTT

J: TRBJ2-7
size: -
D: -
V: TRBV11-2
CDR3: CASSRVGTGSYEQYF
DNA: TGTGCCAGCAGCAGAGTCGGGACTGGCTCCTACGAGCAGTACTTC

J: TRBJ2-7
size: -
D: -
V: TRBV15
CDR3: CATVRELYEQYF
DNA: TGTGCCACGGTCCGGGAGTTGTACGAGCAGTACTTC

J: TRBJ2-7
size: few
D: TRBD2
V: TRBV27
CDR3: CASMTSGRAHEQYF
DNA: TGTGCCAGCATGACTAGCGGGAGGGCCCACGAGCAGTACTTC

J: TRBJ2-7
size: -
D: -
V: TRBV11-1
CDR3: CASSLKAVATTSDEKYEQYF
DNA: TGTGCCAGCAGCTTAAAAGCTGTGGCTACGACGAGCGACGAGAAATACGAGCAGTACTTC

J: TRBJ2-2
size: -
D: -
V: TRBV6-5
CDR3: CASSYSGVLNTGELFF
DNA: TGTGCCAGCAGTTACTCAGGGGTCCTGAACACCGGGGAGCTGTTTTTT

J: TRBJ2-2
size: many
D: TRBD2
V: TRBV11-2
CDR3: CASSPTGIRASGGGELFF
DNA: TGTGCCAGCAGCCCAACTGGGATCCGCGCTAGCGGTGGCGGGGAGCTGTTTTTT

J: TRBJ2-3
size: few
D: TRBD2
V: TRBV20-1
CDR3: CSAGIREASTDTQYF
DNA: TGCAGTGCCGGGATACGGGAGGCTAGCACAGATACGCAGTATTTT

J: TRBJ1-1
size: many
D: -
V: TRBV5-1
CDR3: CASSLSGFNTEAFF
DNA: TGCGCCAGCAGCTTGTCCGGATTTAACACTGAAGCTTTCTTT

J: TRBJ1-2
size: many
D: -
V: TRBV6-5
CDR3: CASSYSSGDAGYTF
DNA: TGTGCCAGCAGTTACTCTTCAGGGGATGCTGGCTACACCTTC

J: TRBJ2-3
size: many
D: -
V: TRBV7-9
CDR3: CASSPSSTDTQYF
DNA: TGTGCCAGCAGCCCCTCTAGCACAGATACGCAGTATTTT

J: TRBJ2-7
size: -
D: -
V: TRBV4-3
CDR3: CASSQDRAPHYEQYF
DNA: TGCGCCAGCAGCCAAGATCGGGCCCCCCACTACGAGCAGTACTTC

J: TRBJ2-6
size: few
D: TRBD2
V: TRBV5-1
CDR3: CASSLVGLAFGANVLTF
DNA: TGCGCCAGCAGCTTGGTGGGACTAGCGTTCGGGGCCAACGTCCTGACTTTC

J: TRBJ2-5
size: medium-sized
D: -
V: TRBV9
CDR3: CASSVEAGSEQETQYF
DNA: TGTGCCAGCAGCGTAGAGGCAGGATCCGAACAAGAGACCCAGTACTTC

J: TRBJ2-3
size: -
D: TRBD2
V: TRBV7-2
CDR3: CASRERAGGTDTQYF
DNA: TGTGCCAGCCGTGAGCGTGCGGGAGGGACAGATACGCAGTATTTT

J: TRBJ2-7
size: -
D: TRBD2
V: TRBV4-1
CDR3: CASSQVPPAGGGDEQYF
DNA: TGCGCCAGCAGCCAAGTCCCGCCAGCGGGAGGGGGGGACGAGCAGTACTTC

J: TRBJ2-3
size: few
D: -
V: TRBV24-1
CDR3: CATSVPGGADTQYF
DNA: TGTGCCACCAGTGTCCCCGGGGGCGCAGATACGCAGTATTTT

J: TRBJ2-1
size: -
D: TRBD2
V: TRBV25-1
CDR3: CASSESSGVHYNEQFF
DNA: TGTGCCAGCAGTGAGTCTAGCGGGGTCCACTACAATGAGCAGTTCTTC

J: TRBJ1-1
size: many
D: TRBD1
V: TRBV20-1
CDR3: CSGDRGNTEAFF
DNA: TGCAGTGGTGACAGGGGGAACACTGAAGCTTTCTTT

J: TRBJ2-2
size: once
D: -
V: TRBV15
CDR3: CATSRDLVFNTGELFF
DNA: TGTGCCACCAGCAGAGATTTAGTATTCAACACCGGGGAGCTGTTTTTT

J: TRBJ2-1
size: -
D: TRBD2
V: TRBV12-3/TRBV12-4
CDR3: CASSRAGTSVSEQFF
DNA: TGTGCCAGCAGTCGAGCCGGGACTAGCGTGAGTGAGCAGTTCTTC

J: TRBJ2-2
size: once
D: -
V: TRBV10-3
CDR3: CAISDGRGTGELFF
DNA: TGTGCCATCAGTGATGGCCGCGGCACCGGGGAGCTGTTTTTT